This T cell receptor beta chain was retrieved from a study of blood T cell repertoires in COVID-19. About the research overall: The analysed material was cDNA or gDNA that came from T cells, B-cell-depleted T cells, or PBMCs.

The data were produced by immunoSEQ multiplex PCR, yet TCRdb's version contains in-frame clones alone and is incomplete. The table shows about 200,000 clones, with about 83% occurring only once. This CDR3 is built from 14 residues. Losses at the gene ends were 8 bases for V and 5 bases for J; bases not matched to a gene: 3. From germline, CDR1 is MNHEY and CDR2 SVGAGI. V and J are TRBV6-5 and TRBJ2-1, with TRBD2 matching 13 bases. The TCR sequence derives from a man aged 35 to 55 with acute COVID-19. Sequenced input: PBMCs or T cells enriched from blood (not recorded which). In DNA form, the CDR3 reads TGTGCCAGCGGAACTAGCGGGAGGGACAATGAGCAGTTCTTC. Translated: CASGTSGRDNEQFF.